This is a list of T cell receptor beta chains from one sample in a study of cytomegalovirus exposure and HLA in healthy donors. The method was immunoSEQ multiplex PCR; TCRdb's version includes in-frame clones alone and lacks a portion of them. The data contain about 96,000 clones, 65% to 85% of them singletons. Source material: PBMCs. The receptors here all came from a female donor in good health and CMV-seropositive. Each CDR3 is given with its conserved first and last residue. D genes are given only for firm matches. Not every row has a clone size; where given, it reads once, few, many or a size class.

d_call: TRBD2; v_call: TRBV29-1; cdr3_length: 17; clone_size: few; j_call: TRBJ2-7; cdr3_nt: TGCAGCGTCCCCCATCCGGCTAGCGGGGGGAGCTCCTACGAGCAGTACTTC; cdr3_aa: CSVPHPASGGSSYEQYF
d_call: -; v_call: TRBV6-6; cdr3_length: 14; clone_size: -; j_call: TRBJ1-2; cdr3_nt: TGTGCCAGCAGCCTCTCTGACAGAAACTATGGCTACACCTTC; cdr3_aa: CASSLSDRNYGYTF
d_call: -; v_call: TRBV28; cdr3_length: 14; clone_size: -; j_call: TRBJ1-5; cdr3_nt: TGTGCCAGCAGTTTAGTCAGATACAATCAGCCCCAGCATTTT; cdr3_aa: CASSLVRYNQPQHF
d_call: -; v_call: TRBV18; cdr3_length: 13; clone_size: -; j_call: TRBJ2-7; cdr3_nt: TGTGCCAGCTCACCCGACAACGCCTACGAGCAGTACTTC; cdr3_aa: CASSPDNAYEQYF
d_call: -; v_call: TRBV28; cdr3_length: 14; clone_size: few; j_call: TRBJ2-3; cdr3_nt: TGTGCCAGCAGCCGACAGTTAAGCACAGATACGCAGTATTTT; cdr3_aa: CASSRQLSTDTQYF
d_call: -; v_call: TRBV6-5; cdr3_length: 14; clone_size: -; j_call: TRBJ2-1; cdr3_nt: TGTGCCAGCAGGGGCAGGGGGGTCTACAATGAGCAGTTCTTC; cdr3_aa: CASRGRGVYNEQFF
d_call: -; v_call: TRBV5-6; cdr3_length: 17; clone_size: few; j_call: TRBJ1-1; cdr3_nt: TGTGCCAGCAGCTTGGGGCCAGACAGAGCCATGAACACTGAAGCTTTCTTT; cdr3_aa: CASSLGPDRAMNTEAFF
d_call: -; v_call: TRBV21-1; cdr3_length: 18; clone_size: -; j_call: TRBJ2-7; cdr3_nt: TGTGCCAGCAGCAAATCAGGGACTAGCGGGGGGTTTCCCTACGAGCAGTACTTC; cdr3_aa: CASSKSGTSGGFPYEQYF
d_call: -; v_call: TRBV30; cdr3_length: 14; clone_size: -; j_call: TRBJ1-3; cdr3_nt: TGTGCCTGGAGTGTTGGAGGGTCTGGAAACACCATATATTTT; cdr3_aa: CAWSVGGSGNTIYF
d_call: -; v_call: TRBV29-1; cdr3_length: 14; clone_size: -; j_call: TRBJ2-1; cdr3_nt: TGCAGCGTTGAACGGCAGGGGCCTTACAATGAGCAGTTCTTC; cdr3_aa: CSVERQGPYNEQFF
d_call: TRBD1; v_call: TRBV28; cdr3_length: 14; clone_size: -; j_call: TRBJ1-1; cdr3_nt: TGTGCCAGCGACCACAGGGGCATGAACACTGAAGCTTTCTTT; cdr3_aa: CASDHRGMNTEAFF
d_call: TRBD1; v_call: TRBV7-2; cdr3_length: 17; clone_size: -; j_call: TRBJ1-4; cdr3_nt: TGTGCCAGCAGCTCATTTCCTCGGGGACAGAAGGGTGAAAAACTGTTTTTT; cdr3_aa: CASSSFPRGQKGEKLFF
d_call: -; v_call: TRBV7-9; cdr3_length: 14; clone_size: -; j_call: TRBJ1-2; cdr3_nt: TGTGCCAGCAGCTTGCCGGGTTATAACTATGGCTACACCTTC; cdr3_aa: CASSLPGYNYGYTF
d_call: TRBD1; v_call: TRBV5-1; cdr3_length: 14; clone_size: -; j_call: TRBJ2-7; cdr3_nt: TGCGCCAGCAGCTATCGGACAGGGAACTACGAGCAGTACTTC; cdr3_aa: CASSYRTGNYEQYF
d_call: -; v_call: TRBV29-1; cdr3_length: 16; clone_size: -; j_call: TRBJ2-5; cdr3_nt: TGCAGCGTTGTAAGTGGGGCGGCGGGGTCCCAAGAGACCCAGTACTTC; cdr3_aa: CSVVSGAAGSQETQYF